The 27 T cell receptor beta chains reported below all come from one sample, sequenced in a study of T-cell memory formation after mild COVID-19 (dated by TCRdb to the early 2020s). Library creation used 5' RACE. For sequencing, an Illumina NovaSeq 6000 was employed. Clones were called with MiXCR by TCRdb after fastp trimmed the public reads at Q25, and only in-frame beta chains were retained. Every distinct CDR3 protein forms one entry, paired with its most common genes and DNA. The sample yields about 400,000 distinct CDR3 sequences; approximately 15% were counted once. Together, the top ten hold roughly 22% of the sample. The sequenced sample was PBMCs or a T cell subset sorted from them (not recorded which). These receptors all stem from a man between 18 and 35 years old who had mild COVID-19 (a few samples of this study predate the infection). The sample titles of this study are shuffled in the database, so cell type and time point are left out; the donor was told from shared clones.

This clonotype was detected only a few times. The J gene is TRBJ2-3, the V gene TRBV20-1, with D possibly being TRBD2 (7 bases). Germline assignment: CDR1 DFQATT and CDR2 SNEGSKA (reference sequence). The V and J ends lost 3 bases and 1 base respectively, with 11 bases between them. The CDR3 runs to 14 residues. CDR3 coding DNA: TGCAGTGCTAGCGGGGGGCCCGGCACAGATACGCAGTATTTT. This translates into CSASGGPGTDTQYF.

The table lists this clonotype with a few counts. J is TRBJ2-5 and V is TRBV11-2; TRBD2 matches at 11 bases. The V and J ends lost 3 bases and 5 bases, in that order; junction bases with no gene match: 8. The CDR3 covers 16 residues. Germline values: CDR1 SGHAT, CDR2 FQNNGV. The CDR3 DNA sequence: TGTGCCAGCAGCTTGAATAGCGGGGGGGCCGGGGAGACCCAGTACTTC. This sequence encodes CASSLNSGGAGETQYF. Based on the CDR3 plus reference TRBV11-2 and TRBJ2-5, the full variable domain is EAGVAQSPRYKIIEKRQSVAFWCNPISGHATLYWYQQILGQGPKLLIQFQNNGVVDDSQLPKDRFSAERLKGVDSTLKIQPAKLEDSAVYLCASSLNSGGAGETQYFGPGTRLLVL.

The table lists this clonotype with a few counts. This chain uses TRBV5-1 with TRBJ1-1, with a possible D match to TRBD1 (6 bases). Germline V gene sequence: CDR1 SGHRS, CDR2 YFSETQ. This CDR3 comprises 14 residues. V was trimmed by 2 bases and J by 4 bases, leaving 12 bases between them. The CDR3 loop reads CASSFGGDGTEAFF. The CDR3 DNA is TGCGCCAGCAGCTTCGGGGGCGATGGCACTGAAGCTTTCTTT.

This clonotype was seen a handful of times. The chain recombines TRBV18 with TRBJ2-2, with TRBD1 as a possible D gene (6 bases). CDR1 is KGHSH, CDR2 LQKENI, per germline. Trimming shortened V by 4 bases and J by 2 bases, and 8 bases separated the two germline ends. The CDR3 covers 14 residues. CDR3 coding DNA: TGTGCCAGCTCACGGGGGCGCAACACCGGGGAGCTGTTTTTT. Its protein product is CASSRGRNTGELFF.

This clonotype was observed a handful of times. The V call is TRBV4-1, the J call TRBJ1-5; weak D call: TRBD1 (6 bases). The CDR3 extends over 15 amino acids. The germline V gene has CDR1 MGHRA and CDR2 YSYEKL. V shed 6 bases and J shed 1 base, with 13 bases lying between them. DNA of the CDR3: TGCGCCAGCAGGCCCTACAGGGACAGCAATCAGCCCCAGCATTTT. Amino acid sequence: CASRPYRDSNQPQHF.

This chain uses TRBV27 with TRBJ2-1, with 9 bases lining up with TRBD1. The ends lost 3 bases at V and 7 bases at J; junction bases unmatched: 13. This CDR3 region has 17 residues. The germline V gene encodes CDR1 MNHEY and CDR2 SMNVEV (reference sequence). The CDR3 reads CASSFLHRGQGRNEQFF. The CDR3 nucleotides are TGTGCCAGCAGTTTTCTCCACCGGGGACAGGGTAGAAATGAGCAGTTCTTC.

The rearrangement uses TRBV28 and TRBJ1-5; TRBD1 matches at 8 bases. The ends lost 6 bases at V and 0 bases at J; junction bases unmatched: 10. Germline assignment: CDR1 MDHEN and CDR2 SYDVKM. This CDR3 has 17 residues. Here the CDR3 DNA reads TGTGCCAGCAGGATCGACAGGGGCGTATATAGCAATCAGCCCCAGCATTTT. Translating it yields CASRIDRGVYSNQPQHF.

The genes are TRBV19 and TRBJ1-5, with a possible D match to TRBD1 (5 bases). This CDR3 region has 14 residues. Looked up from germline, CDR1 is LNHDA and CDR2 is SQIVND (reference sequence). Trimming removed 7 bases at V and 5 bases at J, with 15 bases between. As DNA, the CDR3 is TGTGCCAGTAAATCGGACGGAGGGGATCAGCCCCAGCATTTT. Its translation: CASKSDGGDQPQHF.

This chain connects TRBV4-1 to TRBJ1-1; no clear D. V was pared by 4 bases and J by 0 bases, with 12 bases between. CDR1 and CDR2 from the germline V gene are MGHRA and YSYEKL. There are 15 residues in the CDR3. The CDR3 here is CASSLFGDLNTEAFF. The CDR3, as DNA: TGCGCCAGCAGCCTATTCGGTGATTTGAACACTGAAGCTTTCTTT.

This clonotype has more than one count but fewer than ten. V and J are TRBV11-2 and TRBJ1-6, with 8 bases identical to TRBD1. This CDR3 spans 16 amino acids. From germline, CDR1 is SGHAT and CDR2 FQNNGV. Trimming at V came to 4 bases and at J to 6 bases, leaving 8 bases not matched to a gene. This CDR3 reads CASSSALDRGNSPLHF. The CDR3 nucleotides read TGTGCCAGCAGCTCAGCACTTGACAGGGGTAATTCACCCCTCCACTTT.

This clonotype occurred a few times. The genes are TRBV7-2 and TRBJ2-5; D is perhaps TRBD1 (6 bases). Trimming cost V 2 bases and J 4 bases, with 17 bases left between them. This CDR3 is 16 amino acids long. In germline, CDR1 is SGHTA, CDR2 FQGNSA. The CDR3 here is CASSLRGWGAGETQYF. CDR3 bases: TGTGCCAGCAGCTTAAGGGGGTGGGGAGCCGGAGAGACCCAGTACTTC.

The V call is TRBV7-2, the J call TRBJ2-3; a possible D gene is TRBD1 (6 bases). V was shortened by 1 base and J by 0 bases, with 11 bases between the two germline ends. CDR3 length equals 16 residues. Looked up from germline, CDR1 is SGHTA and CDR2 is FQGNSA. CDR3 sequence: CASSLVGGSSTDTQYF. Written as DNA, the CDR3 is TGTGCCAGCAGCTTAGTTGGGGGCTCTAGCACAGATACGCAGTATTTT.

This clonotype was detected ten times or more. The chain recombines TRBV24-1 with TRBJ2-3, with D possibly TRBD2 on 6 matching bases. This CDR3 spans 16 amino acids. Germline loops: CDR1 KGHDR, CDR2 SFDVKD. Trimming shortened V by 0 bases and J by 3 bases, and 12 bases separated the two germline ends. In DNA form, the CDR3 reads TGTGCCACCAGTGATTTGGCGGGAAAGGCAACAGATACGCAGTATTTT. Translating it yields CATSDLAGKATDTQYF.

This rearrangement joins TRBV10-3 to TRBJ2-5; D ambiguous. This CDR3 is built from 14 residues. Trimming shortened V by 3 bases and J by 5 bases, and 13 bases separated the two germline ends. CDR1 and CDR2 (germline): ENHRY, SYGVKD. The CDR3 DNA is TGTGCCATCAGTGATTTAAGGGATGGGGAGACCCAGTACTTC. Protein sequence: CAISDLRDGETQYF.

This clonotype was counted only a few times. This chain uses TRBV25-1 with TRBJ1-1; possibly TRBD1 for D (5 bases). CDR3 length: 16 residues. V was clipped by 2 bases and J by 0 bases, with 13 bases between them. Germline V gene sequence: CDR1 MGHDK, CDR2 SYGVNS. The CDR3 spells CASSETGTVMNTEAFF. In DNA, the CDR3 is TGTGCCAGCAGTGAAACCGGGACCGTCATGAACACTGAAGCTTTCTTT.

Only a few counts were recorded for this clonotype. The chain's CDR3 is CASSGPTGELFF. The DNA for the CDR3 is TGTGCCAGCAGCGGGCCCACCGGGGAGCTGTTTTTT. The chain links TRBV7-3 to TRBJ2-2; D not resolved. Looked up from germline, CDR1 is SGHTA and CDR2 is FQGTGA. The CDR3 is 12 amino acids. With 5 bases removed from V and 4 bases from J, the gap between germline ends came to 5 bases.

There are a few counts of this clonotype. The rearrangement links TRBV7-2 to TRBJ1-5; possibly TRBD1 for D (5 bases). The V gene's germline CDR1 is SGHTA and CDR2 FQGNSA. This CDR3 is built from 14 residues. V dropped 4 bases and J dropped 5 bases, with 12 bases sitting between them. The CDR3 coding sequence is TGTGCCAGCAGCTCCGGGACTCATCATCAGCCCCAGCATTTT. Protein sequence: CASSSGTHHQPQHF. Drawing the rest from reference TRBV7-2 and TRBJ1-5, the complete variable domain is GAGVSQSPSNKVTEKGKDVELRCDPISGHTALYWYRQSLGQGLEFLIYFQGNSAPDKSGLPSDRFSAERTGGSVSTLTIQRTQQEDSAVYLCASSSGTHHQPQHFGDGTRLSIL.

The chain joins TRBV4-1 to TRBJ1-5, with unresolved D. Germline V gene lookup returns CDR1 MGHRA and CDR2 YSYEKL. V lost 0 bases, J lost 1 base, and 7 bases lay in between. This CDR3 comprises 15 residues. The CDR3 reads CASSQDYRSNQPQHF. CDR3 bases: TGCGCCAGCAGCCAAGATTACAGAAGCAATCAGCCCCAGCATTTT.

The chain links TRBV29-1 to TRBJ1-3, with D possibly being TRBD1 (6 bases). Germline-derived CDR1 and CDR2 are SQVTM and ANQGSEA. This CDR3 comprises 14 residues. With 7 bases removed from V and 0 bases from J, the gap between germline ends came to 13 bases. CDR3 sequence (DNA): TGCAGCGCAACAACAGGGACCTCTGGAAACACCATATATTTT. It yields the protein CSATTGTSGNTIYF. Variable domain in full (rest from reference TRBV29-1 and TRBJ1-3): SAVISQKPSRDICQRGTSLTIQCQVDSQVTMMFWYRQQPGQSLTLIATANQGSEATYESGFVIDKFPISRPNLTFSTLTVSNMSPEDSSIYLCSATTGTSGNTIYFGEGSWLTVV.

The gene calls are TRBV9 and TRBJ1-5; D gene unclear. The V and J ends lost 4 bases and 1 base respectively, with 12 bases between them. Germline CDR1 and CDR2: SGDLS and YYNGEE. The CDR3 is 15 residues long. The CDR3 coding sequence is TGTGCCAGCAGCCCCGGGTGCGCAAGCAATCAGCCCCAGCATTTT. This gives the protein CASSPGCASNQPQHF. The full variable domain, rest sourced from reference TRBV9 and TRBJ1-5, is DSGVTQTPKHLITATGQRVTLRCSPRSGDLSVYWYQQSLDQGLQFLIQYYNGEERAKGNILERFSAQQFPDLHSELNLSSLELGDSALYFCASSPGCASNQPQHFGDGTRLSIL.

This clonotype showed up just a few times. CDR3 in amino acids: CSASAQGTYEQYV. CDR3 coding DNA: TGCAGTGCTAGTGCACAGGGAACCTACGAGCAGTACGTC. This chain links TRBV20-1 with TRBJ2-7; TRBD1 might be the D (6 bases). CDR1 and CDR2 from the germline V gene are DFQATT and SNEGSKA (reference sequence). V gave up 3 bases and J gave up 2 bases, with 11 bases separating them. The CDR3 runs 13 residues.

This chain uses TRBV4-3 with TRBJ2-7; possible D gene TRBD1, 6 bases. Between the trimmed V and J ends, which lost 0 bases and 1 base, there was a span of 10 bases. Germline V gene lookup returns CDR1 LGHNA and CDR2 YSLEER. The CDR3 consists of 15 residues. In nucleotides, the CDR3 is TGCGCCAGCAGCCAAGAAGGAGACAGGTCCTACGAGCAGTACTTC. It is translated as CASSQEGDRSYEQYF.

Comments on this clonotype: The DNA is left out, because the CDR3 cannot be placed on it with certainty; the CDR3 is given as TCRdb lists it. This chain connects TRBV11-2 to TRBJ2-3; the table's D call, TRBD2, was not checked against the DNA. The CDR3 length equals 12 residues, ends included. CDR1 and CDR2 (germline): SGHAT, FQNNGV. The CDR3 region is CASSRVVAGGAF.

There are a few counts of this clonotype. The CDR3 nucleotides are TGCGCCAGCAGTCGCGGATTCAGGGTGGATACGCAGTATTTT. Encoded protein: CASSRGFRVDTQYF. This chain uses TRBV23-1 with TRBJ2-3; TRBD1 might be the D (5 bases). TRBV23-1 is labeled an ORF, and its function is uncertain. Trimming shortened V by 4 bases and J by 6 bases, and 14 bases separated the two germline ends. The CDR3 runs to 14 residues.

The table lists this clonotype with a few counts. The genes are TRBV27 and TRBJ1-6; no clear D gene. Trimming stripped 0 bases from V and 6 bases from J, with 9 bases between. This CDR3 has 15 residues. Germline values: CDR1 MNHEY, CDR2 SMNVEV (reference sequence). The CDR3 DNA follows: TGTGCCAGCAGTTTATCGAGGGCGGCTAATTCACCCCTCCACTTT. It encodes CASSLSRAANSPLHF.

The chain carries TRBV6-2 or TRBV6-3 and TRBJ1-5; no clear D gene. The V end was cut by 5 bases, the J end by 2 bases, with 10 bases between. Germline CDR1 and CDR2: MNHEY and SVGEGT. This CDR3 has 14 residues. The CDR3 reads CASSGSIGNQPQHF. The CDR3, as DNA: TGTGCCAGCAGTGGTTCAATAGGCAATCAGCCCCAGCATTTT.

This clonotype was picked up a small number of times. This chain connects TRBV20-1 to TRBJ2-7; 8 bases align to TRBD1. Looked up from germline, CDR1 is DFQATT and CDR2 is SNEGSKA (reference sequence). J gave up 2 bases and V 2 bases, and 8 bases lay outside the gene matches. This CDR3 has 15 residues. The CDR3, as DNA: TGCAGTGCTAGAATGGTGGGGACAGGAGCCTACGAGCAGTACTTC. Amino acids: CSARMVGTGAYEQYF.